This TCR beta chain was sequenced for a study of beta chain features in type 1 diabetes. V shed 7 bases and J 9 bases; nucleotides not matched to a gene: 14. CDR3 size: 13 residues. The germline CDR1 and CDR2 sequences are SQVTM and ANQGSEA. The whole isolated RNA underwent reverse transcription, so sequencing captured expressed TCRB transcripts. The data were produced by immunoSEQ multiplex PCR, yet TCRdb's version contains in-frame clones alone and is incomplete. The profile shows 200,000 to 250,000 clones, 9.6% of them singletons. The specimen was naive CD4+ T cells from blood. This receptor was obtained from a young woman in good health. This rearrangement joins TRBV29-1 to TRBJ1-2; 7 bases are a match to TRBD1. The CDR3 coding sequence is TGCAGCGCCCGGGACAGCCGTTTGACCAGCTACACCTTC. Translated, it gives CSARDSRLTSYTF.